A selection of T cell receptor beta chains follows, all from one sample in a study of T cell responses to AZD1222 COVID-19 vaccine. Data came from immunoSEQ multiplex PCR; TCRdb stores just in-frame clones and leaves some out. This table has more than 120,000 clones, around 84% appearing once. Sequenced material: peripheral blood, taken 28 days after the second AZD1222 dose. These receptors were obtained from an adult who received the AZD1222 COVID-19 vaccine. The CDR3 runs from the conserved cysteine through the conserved F or W. The order of the fields is clone size, J gene, CDR3 length, V gene, D gene, CDR3 DNA, CDR3 protein. D genes are given only for firm matches. Clone size is given for some rows only: seen once, a few or many times, or a class if the clone is expanded.

>-|TRBJ2-7|13|TRBV2|-
TGTGCCAGCAGTGTGGCCGGGGCCTACGAGCAGTACTTC
CASSVAGAYEQYF
>once|TRBJ1-1|13|TRBV3-1/TRBV3-2|-
TGTGCCAGCAGCCAAGATACTCCAAGGGGAGCTTTCTTT
CASSQDTPRGAFF
>-|TRBJ2-1|14|TRBV4-2|-
TGTGCCAGCAAAGGGTCCGCCTCTTACAATGAGCAGTTCTTC
CASKGSASYNEQFF
>-|TRBJ2-5|13|TRBV12-3/TRBV12-4|-
TGTGCCAGCTCCCTGGCGGGGGCGGGGGAGCAGTACTTC
CASSLAGAGEQYF
>-|TRBJ2-3|18|TRBV4-2|TRBD2
TGTGCCAGCAGCCAAGAGCTAGCACTAGCGGGGGGGCCAGATACGCAGTATTTT
CASSQELALAGGPDTQYF
>-|TRBJ1-2|14|TRBV19|-
TGTGCCAGTAGGCGACAGGCGTCAGGCTATGGCTACACCTTC
CASRRQASGYGYTF
>-|TRBJ1-5|14|TRBV6-5|-
TGTGCCAGCAGTAGTCAAATCCCAAATCAGCCCCAGCATTTT
CASSSQIPNQPQHF
>-|TRBJ1-5|14|TRBV11-2|-
TGTGCCAGCAGCTTAGGGCAGAGTAATCAGCCCCAGCATTTT
CASSLGQSNQPQHF
>-|TRBJ2-1|16|TRBV7-6|-
TGTGCCAGCAGCTACCTGGTAGCGAACTACTACAATGAGCAGTTCTTC
CASSYLVANYYNEQFF
>-|TRBJ2-6|14|TRBV9|-
TGTGCCAGCAGGGCTCCGTCTGGGGCCAACGTCCTGACTTTC
CASRAPSGANVLTF
>few|TRBJ1-1|14|TRBV27|-
TGTGCCAGCAGTAGAGCGGGGGAGGGGAGTGAAGCTTTCTTT
CASSRAGEGSEAFF
>-|TRBJ1-2|15|TRBV5-1|-
TGCGCCAGCAGCTTGTCAGGGGATGCTAACTATGGCTACACCTTC
CASSLSGDANYGYTF
>-|TRBJ1-2|12|TRBV4-1|-
TGCGCCAGCAGCCAGAGCAGGGTTGGCTACACCTTC
CASSQSRVGYTF